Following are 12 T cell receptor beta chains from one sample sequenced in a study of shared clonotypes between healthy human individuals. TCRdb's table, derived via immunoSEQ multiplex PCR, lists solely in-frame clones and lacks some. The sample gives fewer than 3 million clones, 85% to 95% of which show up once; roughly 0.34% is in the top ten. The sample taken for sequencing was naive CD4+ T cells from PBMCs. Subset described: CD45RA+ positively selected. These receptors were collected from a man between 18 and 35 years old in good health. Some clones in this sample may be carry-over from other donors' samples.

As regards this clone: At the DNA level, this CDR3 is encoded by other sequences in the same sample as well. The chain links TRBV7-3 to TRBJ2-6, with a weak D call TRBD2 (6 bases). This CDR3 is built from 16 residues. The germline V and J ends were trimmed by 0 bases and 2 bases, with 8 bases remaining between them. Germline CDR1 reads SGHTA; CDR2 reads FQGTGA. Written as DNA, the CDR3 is TGTGCCAGCAGCTTAACGGCGGGGACTGGGGCCAACGTCCTGACTTTC. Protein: CASSLTAGTGANVLTF.

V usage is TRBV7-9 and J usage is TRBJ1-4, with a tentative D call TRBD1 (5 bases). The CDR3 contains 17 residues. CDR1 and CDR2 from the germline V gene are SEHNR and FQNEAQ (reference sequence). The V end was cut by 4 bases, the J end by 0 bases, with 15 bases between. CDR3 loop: CASSSVVGDPTNEKLFF. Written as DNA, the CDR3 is TGTGCCAGCAGCTCAGTGGTAGGGGATCCAACTAATGAAAAACTGTTTTTT. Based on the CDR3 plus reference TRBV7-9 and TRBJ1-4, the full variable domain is DTGVSQNPRHKITKRGQNVTFRCDPISEHNRLYWYRQTLGQGPEFLTYFQNEAQLEKSRLLSDRFSAERPKGSFSTLEIQRTEQGDSAMYLCASSSVVGDPTNEKLFFGSGTQLSVL.

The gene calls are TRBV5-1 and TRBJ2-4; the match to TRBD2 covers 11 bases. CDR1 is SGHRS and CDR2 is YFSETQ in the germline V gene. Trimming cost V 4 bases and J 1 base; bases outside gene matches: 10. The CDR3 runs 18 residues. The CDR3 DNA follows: TGCGCCAGCAGCCCCCCCGGGGCTAGCGGGAGGGCCAAAAACATTCAGTACTTC. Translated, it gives CASSPPGASGRAKNIQYF. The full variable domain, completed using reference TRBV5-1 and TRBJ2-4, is KAGVTQTPRYLIKTRGQQVTLSCSPISGHRSVSWYQQTPGQGLQFLFEYFSETQRNKGNFPGRFSGRQFSNSRSEMNVSTLELGDSALYLCASSPPGASGRAKNIQYFGAGTRLSVL.

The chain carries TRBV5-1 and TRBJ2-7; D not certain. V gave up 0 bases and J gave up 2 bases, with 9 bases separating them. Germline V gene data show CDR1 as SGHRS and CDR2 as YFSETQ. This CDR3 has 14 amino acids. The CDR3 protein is CASSLGGYPYEQYF. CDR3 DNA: TGCGCCAGCAGCTTGGGAGGTTATCCCTACGAGCAGTACTTC. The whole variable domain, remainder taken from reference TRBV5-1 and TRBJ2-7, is KAGVTQTPRYLIKTRGQQVTLSCSPISGHRSVSWYQQTPGQGLQFLFEYFSETQRNKGNFPGRFSGRQFSNSRSEMNVSTLELGDSALYLCASSLGGYPYEQYFGPGTRLTVT.

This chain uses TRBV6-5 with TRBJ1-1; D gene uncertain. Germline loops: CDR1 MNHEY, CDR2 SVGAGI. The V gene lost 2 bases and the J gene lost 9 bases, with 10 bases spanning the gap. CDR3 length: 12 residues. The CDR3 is CASSYDRPQAFF. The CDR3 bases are TGTGCCAGCAGTTACGATAGGCCTCAAGCTTTCTTT.

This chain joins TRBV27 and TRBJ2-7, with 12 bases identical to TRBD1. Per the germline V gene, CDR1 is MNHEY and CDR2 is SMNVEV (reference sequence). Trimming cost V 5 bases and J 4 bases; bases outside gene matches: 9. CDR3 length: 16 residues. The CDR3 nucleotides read TGTGCCAGCAGTGAACTGGGACAGGGGGCAACTTACGAGCAGTACTTC. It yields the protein CASSELGQGATYEQYF.

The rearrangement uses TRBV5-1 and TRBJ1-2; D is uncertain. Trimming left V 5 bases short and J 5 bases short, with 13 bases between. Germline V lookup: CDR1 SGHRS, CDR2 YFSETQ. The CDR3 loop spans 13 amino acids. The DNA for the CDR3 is TGCGCCAGCAGTTCCGACGGGGAGTATGGCTACACCTTC. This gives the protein CASSSDGEYGYTF.

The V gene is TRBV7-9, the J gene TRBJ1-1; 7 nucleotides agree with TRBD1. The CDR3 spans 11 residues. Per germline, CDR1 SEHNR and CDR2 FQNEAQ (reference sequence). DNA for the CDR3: TGTGGGACAGGCGGTAGGGCTGAAGCTTTCTTT. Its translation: CGTGGRAEAFF. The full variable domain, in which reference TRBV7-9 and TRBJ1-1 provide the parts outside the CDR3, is DTGVSQNPRHKITKRGQNVTFRCDPISEHNRLYWYRQTLGQGPEFLTYFQNEAQLEKSRLLSDRFSAERPKGSFSTLEIQRTEQGDSAMYLCGTGGRAEAFFGQGTRLTVV.

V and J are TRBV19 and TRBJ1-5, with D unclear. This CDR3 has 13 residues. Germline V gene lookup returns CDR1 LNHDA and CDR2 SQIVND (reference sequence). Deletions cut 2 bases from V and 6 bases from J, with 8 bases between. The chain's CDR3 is CASSILASQPQHF. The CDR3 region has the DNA TGTGCCAGTAGTATATTGGCAAGTCAGCCCCAGCATTTT.

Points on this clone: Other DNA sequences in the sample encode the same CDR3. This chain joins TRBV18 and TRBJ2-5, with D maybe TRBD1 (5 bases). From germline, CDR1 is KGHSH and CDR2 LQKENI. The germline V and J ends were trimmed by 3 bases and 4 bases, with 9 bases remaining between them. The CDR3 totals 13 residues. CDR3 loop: CASSPGQGETQYF. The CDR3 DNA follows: TGTGCCAGCTCACCCGGCCAGGGAGAGACCCAGTACTTC.

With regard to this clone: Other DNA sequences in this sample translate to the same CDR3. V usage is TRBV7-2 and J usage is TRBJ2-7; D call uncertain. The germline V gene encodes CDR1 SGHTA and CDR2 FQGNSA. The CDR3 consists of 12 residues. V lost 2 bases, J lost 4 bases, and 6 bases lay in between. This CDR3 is CASSLLRYEQYF. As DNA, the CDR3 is TGTGCCAGCAGCTTATTACGTTACGAGCAGTACTTC.

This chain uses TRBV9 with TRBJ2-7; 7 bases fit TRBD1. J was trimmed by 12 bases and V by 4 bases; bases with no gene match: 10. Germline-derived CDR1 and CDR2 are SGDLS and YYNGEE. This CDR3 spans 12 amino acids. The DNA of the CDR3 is TGTGCCAGCAGCCCGAGGACAGGAGCGGTGTACTTC. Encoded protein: CASSPRTGAVYF. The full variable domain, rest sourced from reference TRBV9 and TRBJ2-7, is DSGVTQTPKHLITATGQRVTLRCSPRSGDLSVYWYQQSLDQGLQFLIQYYNGEERAKGNILERFSAQQFPDLHSELNLSSLELGDSALYFCASSPRTGAVYFGPGTRLTVT.